The T cell receptor beta chain under discussion was sequenced for a study of blood T cell repertoires in COVID-19. The overall study: Some COVID-19 samples were acute and others convalescent; all came from the United States, Italy and Spain. T cells, B-cell-depleted T cells, or PBMCs supplied cDNA or gDNA.

Source study methods: The assay estimated nucleated cells by amplifying reference gene primers. Data came from immunoSEQ multiplex PCR; TCRdb stores just in-frame clones and leaves some out. Clone size and the V and J calls come from that table; the DNA yielded D and trimming. This sample yields a few hundred thousand clones, of which 88% are seen a single time; 0.95% to 1% belongs to the top ten. This CDR3 has 16 amino acids. The J segment lost 6 bases and the V segment lost 3 bases, leaving 6 bases of the junction unmatched. The V gene's germline CDR1 is KGHSH and CDR2 LQKENI. The chain combines TRBV18 with TRBJ1-5; TRBD1 agrees at 12 bases. The TCR sequence derives from a woman aged 40 to 50 who had recovered from COVID-19. What was sequenced was peripheral blood. The CDR3 spells CASSPRGQGAGQPQHF. The CDR3 bases are TGTGCCAGCTCACCCCGGGGACAGGGGGCCGGTCAGCCCCAGCATTTT.